The subject of this entry is one T cell receptor (beta chain). This clonotype has only one observation. This clone's antigen is unknown. Within one base of it there is no much larger clone, and no base qualities were kept. A single read offers scant evidence. This sample stems from a study of T-cell reconstitution after alpha-beta-depleted transplantation in children (TCRdb year 2016). Regarding the research as a whole: Using TCR repertoire profiling, the study quantitatively followed how T-cell immune reconstitution unfolded in children after TCRalphabeta/CD19-depleted allogeneic hematopoietic cell transplantation.

The treatment or condition label for this specimen denotes: allogeneic hematopoietic cell transplantation with graft depleted of TCRalphabeta T cells and CD19 B cells. TCRalphabeta/CD19-depleted allogeneic hematopoietic cell grafts were given to the transplant recipients, all of whom were children. The method behind the library was PCR. Instrument on record: Illumina HiSeq 2500. Molecular barcoding was employed in the preparation of TCR libraries, with unique molecular identifiers being used to normalize TCRbeta repertoire quantification. The public reads were run again by TCRdb, first through fastp at Q25 and then through MiXCR, and only productive beta chains were kept. Each record represents a unique CDR3 protein, reported with the most common genes and DNA among its rows. This sample gives about 470,000 distinct CDR3 sequences in total; approximately 41% of them show up just once. The ten largest clonotypes hold roughly a quarter of the sample.

General findings and caveats noted by the study authors: The frequencies of hyperexpanded clones fell over the following months, and after one year, T-cell counts and TCRbeta diversity were mostly attributed to newly produced T cells. About two months after transplant, the apparently early recovery of alphabetaT-cell counts reportedly depended on just several hundred clones that had expanded rapidly and came from non-depleted graft cells. In some patients, the high TCRbeta diversity seen at day 60 was put down to recipient T cells and intrathymic progenitors that had survived conditioning.

From the cysteine through the phenylalanine, the CDR3 covers 15 amino acids. Only CDR3 DNA is held: 45 bases, read in frame from base 1. The germline ends are 14 bases apart after V is trimmed by 6 bases and J by 0 bases. CDR1 DFQATT and CDR2 SNEGSKA were looked up in the germline V gene (reference sequence). The sample here was PBMCs, taken before TCRalphabeta/CD19-depleted stem cell transplant. The chain is encoded by TRBV20-1 joined to TRBJ2-2, and perhaps TRBD2 as D gene, on 6 matching bases. The receptor was isolated from a girl between 2 and 10 years old with aplastic anemia, due to receive a stem cell transplant. The nucleotides read TGCAGTGCCGACGGGAGCCTAACGAACACCGGGGAGCTGTTTTTT. This is translated as CSADGSLTNTGELFF.